The TCR beta chain under discussion was sequenced for a study of quantifying T cell responses using KT2 cells. About the study: RNA was reverse transcribed with TCR alpha and beta constant-region primers.

This CDR3 is 16 amino acids long. Trimming at V came to 6 bases and at J to 0 bases, leaving 7 bases not matched to a gene. A single-stranded UMI oligo with SP2 sequence was ligated to cDNA 3' ends. An equimolar mix of RC1.1 and RC1.2 primed the beta chain across TRBC1 and TRBC2. TCR alpha and beta chains were handled separately starting at the second PCR. TCRdb processed the UMI-ligation and nested PCR reads anew with MiXCR; each CDR3 protein has one entry. Here the sample spans over 55,000 distinct CDR3 sequences, around an eighth being singletons. This clonotype was picked up a small number of times. KT2, a clone with a known TCR, was spiked into unfractionated PBMC. Fixed numbers of PBMC received varying amounts of KT2 cells.

This TCR derives from a human donor. V is TRBV12-3 or TRBV12-4 and J is TRBJ2-3, with TRBD2 matching 9 bases. Sequencing used PBMCs spiked with cells of the T cell clone KT2. CDR3 loop: CASSPIAGASTDTQYF. The DNA for the CDR3 is TGTGCCAGCAGCCCTATAGCGGGGGCAAGCACAGATACGCAGTATTTT.